This T cell receptor (beta chain) was identified during a study of blood T cell repertoires in COVID-19. Cohort 3 recovered donors had two negative PCRs, clearance, or symptom resolution. The CDR3 extends over 15 amino acids. Trimming removed 4 bases from V and 4 bases from J, with 16 bases in between. The germline V gene has CDR1 MNHEY and CDR2 SVGAGI. The assay was immunoSEQ multiplex PCR, and TCRdb's table has in-frame clones only and misses some. Among more than 300,000 clones listed, about 85% were seen once. The J gene is TRBJ1-2, the V gene TRBV6-5, with D maybe TRBD1 (6 bases). This clonotype originated in a woman in her 30s who had recovered from COVID-19. The sequenced material came from PBMCs or T cells enriched from blood (not recorded which). The CDR3 bases are TGTGCCAGCAGTTCTGGACAGACACCTCCCTATGGCTACACCTTC. Residues: CASSSGQTPPYGYTF.